This is a list of T cell receptor beta chains from one sample in a study of cytomegalovirus exposure and HLA in healthy donors. TCRdb's copy holds only in-frame clones and misses some; the assay was immunoSEQ multiplex PCR. The sample yields fewer than 85,000 clones, less than 80% seen once. Sequencing input: PBMCs. These receptors were obtained from a woman in her thirties or forties in good health and CMV-seropositive. Both conserved end residues are trimmed from each CDR3. The order of the fields is J gene, V gene, D gene, CDR3 protein. D genes are given only for firm matches.

>TRBJ1-2|TRBV2|NA
ASGEFESYT
>TRBJ1-1|TRBV10-3|TRBD1
AISGRDRGNTEAF
>TRBJ1-1|TRBV5-5|TRBD1
ASSLIPGGAGDTEAF
>TRBJ1-2|TRBV14|NA
ASSPQTGSGYT
>TRBJ1-6|TRBV4-1|NA
ASSPRGKNSPLH
>TRBJ2-7|TRBV19|TRBD1
ASSINGQATFSGQY
>TRBJ1-4|TRBV30|NA
AWSKPQKKLF
>TRBJ1-2|TRBV5-5|TRBD1
ASSLSGQGLYGYT
>TRBJ2-3|TRBV6-6|NA
ASSYSREVTDTQY
>TRBJ2-3|TRBV6-1|NA
ASSEQARGATDTQY
>TRBJ1-3|TRBV2|NA
ASRGDIGGNTIY
>TRBJ2-1|TRBV7-3|TRBD2
ASSLTGLAGAENEQF